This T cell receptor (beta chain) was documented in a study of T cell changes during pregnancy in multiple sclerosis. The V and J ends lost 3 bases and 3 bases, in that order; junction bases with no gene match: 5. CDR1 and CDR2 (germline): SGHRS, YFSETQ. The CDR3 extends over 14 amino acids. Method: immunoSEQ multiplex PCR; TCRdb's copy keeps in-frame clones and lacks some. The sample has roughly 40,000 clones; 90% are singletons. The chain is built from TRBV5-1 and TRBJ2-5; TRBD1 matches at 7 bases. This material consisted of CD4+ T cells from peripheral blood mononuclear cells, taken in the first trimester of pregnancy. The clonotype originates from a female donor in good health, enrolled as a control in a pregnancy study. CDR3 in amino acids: CASSWGQLEETQYF. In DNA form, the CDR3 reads TGCGCCAGCAGCTGGGGACAGCTGGAAGAGACCCAGTACTTC.